Listed below are T cell receptor beta chains from one sample, sequenced in a study of neurological immune-mediated disorders. TCRdb passed the 5' RACE reads through MiXCR, listing each CDR3 protein once. Of about 28,000 distinct CDR3 sequences listed, roughly 12% are singletons. The sample consisted of PBMCs. These receptors came from a woman aged 55-69 years in good health. Both conserved end residues are part of each CDR3. Fields, in order: J gene, V gene, D gene, clone size, CDR3 protein, CDR3 DNA. A D gene is named only where the DNA matches it firmly. A row's size may be missing; if present it is once, few, many or a size class.

>TRBJ2-7|TRBV20-1|TRBD1|-
CSANRQGSSYEQYF
TGCAGTGCGAACCGACAGGGGAGCTCCTACGAGCAGTACTTC
>TRBJ2-2|TRBV15|TRBD1|many
CATSTGTDTGELFF
TGTGCCACCAGCACGGGGACAGATACCGGGGAGCTGTTTTTT
>TRBJ2-7|TRBV3-1|TRBD2|few
CASSPPGTSYEQYF
TGTGCCAGCAGCCCTCCCGGGACTAGCTACGAGCAGTACTTC
>TRBJ1-1|TRBV5-6|-|many
CASSPIGRRNTEAFF
TGTGCCAGCAGCCCCATCGGCAGGCGAAACACTGAAGCTTTCTTT
>TRBJ2-3|TRBV12-3/TRBV12-4|-|once
CASNPLKDPDTQYF
TGTGCCAGCAACCCTCTTAAGGACCCAGATACGCAGTATTTT
>TRBJ2-3|TRBV5-1|TRBD2|many
CASSLSGGALADTQYF
TGCGCCAGCAGCTTAAGCGGGGGGGCCCTGGCAGATACGCAGTATTTT
>TRBJ1-1|TRBV12-3/TRBV12-4|-|many
CASSQELRGTEAFF
TGTGCCAGCAGCCAAGAACTCAGGGGCACTGAAGCTTTCTTT
>TRBJ1-5|TRBV20-1|-|many
CSARDSRGPQHF
TGCAGTGCTAGAGATTCCCGGGGACCCCAGCATTTT
>TRBJ2-3|TRBV10-3|-|many
CAISDGSTDTQYF
TGTGCCATCAGTGACGGGAGCACAGATACGCAGTATTTT
>TRBJ2-7|TRBV11-2|TRBD1|many
CASSARTGGYEQYF
TGTGCCAGCAGCGCCAGGACAGGGGGATACGAGCAGTACTTC
>TRBJ2-1|TRBV28|-|-
CASTLPGSNDQFF
TGTGCCAGCACCCTACCCGGGTCTAATGATCAGTTCTTC
>TRBJ2-3|TRBV6-2/TRBV6-3|-|many
CASSLFGTDTQYF
TGTGCCAGCAGTCTCTTTGGGACAGATACGCAGTATTTT
>TRBJ2-3|TRBV24-1|-|many
CATGDGSTDTQYF
TGTGCCACTGGTGACGGGAGCACAGATACGCAGTATTTT
>TRBJ1-1|TRBV20-1|-|-
CSARGAVNTEAFF
TGCAGTGCTAGGGGGGCGGTGAACACTGAAGCTTTCTTT
>TRBJ1-1|TRBV6-2/TRBV6-3|TRBD1|many
CASETGPTTEAFF
TGTGCCAGTGAGACAGGGCCTACCACTGAAGCTTTCTTT
>TRBJ2-1|TRBV5-1|TRBD2|many
CASRPLAGGDNEQFF
TGCGCCAGCAGACCCCTAGCGGGGGGTGACAATGAGCAGTTCTTC
>TRBJ2-7|TRBV3-1|-|many
CASSHSTANEQYF
TGTGCCAGCAGCCATTCTACGGCAAACGAGCAGTACTTC
>TRBJ2-1|TRBV7-2|TRBD2|-
CASNALGGGFANEQFF
TGTGCCAGCAATGCACTCGGCGGGGGATTCGCCAATGAGCAGTTCTTC
>TRBJ1-1|TRBV6-5|TRBD1|many
CASSGRTGNTEAFF
TGTGCCAGCAGTGGCCGGACAGGGAACACTGAAGCTTTCTTT
>TRBJ2-2|TRBV20-1|-|many
CSARERAGFTGELFF
TGCAGTGCTAGGGAAAGAGCGGGCTTCACCGGGGAGCTGTTTTTT
>TRBJ2-3|TRBV12-3/TRBV12-4|-|many
CASSLGGGVTDTQYF
TGTGCCAGCAGTTTAGGAGGGGGGGTCACAGATACGCAGTATTTT
>TRBJ2-7|TRBV5-5|-|many
CASSLAGGVAYEQYF
TGTGCCAGCAGCTTGGCTGGCGGGGTAGCGTACGAGCAGTACTTC